This paragraph reports one TCR beta chain. The antigen is not known. This record comes from a study of T cell responses to AZD1222 COVID-19 vaccine. Broader study findings: Spike-spanning, vaccine-associated CD4 TCRs were dominant at 160-218 and 743-854. Baseline serostatus was positive in only a handful of AZD1222 recipients. Repertoire samples came only from after the peak T cell response.

Germline V gives CDR1 SGDLS, CDR2 YYNGEE. V was pared by 4 bases and J by 4 bases, with 17 bases between. The CDR3 has 16 residues. Libraries were prepared by immunoSEQ multiplex PCR; TCRdb keeps only in-frame clonotypes and omits some of them. The sample holds 95,000 to 100,000 clones; around 84% are singletons and the top ten take approximately 1.5%. The sequence came from an adult in good health. Here the sequenced sample was peripheral blood, taken on day 0 of AZD1222 vaccination. The chain combines TRBV9 with TRBJ2-2; possible D gene TRBD1, 6 bases. CDR3 amino acids: CASSFRQVEGTGELFF. The CDR3 nucleotides read TGTGCCAGCAGCTTCCGACAGGTGGAAGGCACCGGGGAGCTGTTTTTT. Full variable domain (outside the CDR3, taken from reference TRBV9 and TRBJ2-2): DSGVTQTPKHLITATGQRVTLRCSPRSGDLSVYWYQQSLDQGLQFLIQYYNGEERAKGNILERFSAQQFPDLHSELNLSSLELGDSALYFCASSFRQVEGTGELFFGEGSRLTVL.